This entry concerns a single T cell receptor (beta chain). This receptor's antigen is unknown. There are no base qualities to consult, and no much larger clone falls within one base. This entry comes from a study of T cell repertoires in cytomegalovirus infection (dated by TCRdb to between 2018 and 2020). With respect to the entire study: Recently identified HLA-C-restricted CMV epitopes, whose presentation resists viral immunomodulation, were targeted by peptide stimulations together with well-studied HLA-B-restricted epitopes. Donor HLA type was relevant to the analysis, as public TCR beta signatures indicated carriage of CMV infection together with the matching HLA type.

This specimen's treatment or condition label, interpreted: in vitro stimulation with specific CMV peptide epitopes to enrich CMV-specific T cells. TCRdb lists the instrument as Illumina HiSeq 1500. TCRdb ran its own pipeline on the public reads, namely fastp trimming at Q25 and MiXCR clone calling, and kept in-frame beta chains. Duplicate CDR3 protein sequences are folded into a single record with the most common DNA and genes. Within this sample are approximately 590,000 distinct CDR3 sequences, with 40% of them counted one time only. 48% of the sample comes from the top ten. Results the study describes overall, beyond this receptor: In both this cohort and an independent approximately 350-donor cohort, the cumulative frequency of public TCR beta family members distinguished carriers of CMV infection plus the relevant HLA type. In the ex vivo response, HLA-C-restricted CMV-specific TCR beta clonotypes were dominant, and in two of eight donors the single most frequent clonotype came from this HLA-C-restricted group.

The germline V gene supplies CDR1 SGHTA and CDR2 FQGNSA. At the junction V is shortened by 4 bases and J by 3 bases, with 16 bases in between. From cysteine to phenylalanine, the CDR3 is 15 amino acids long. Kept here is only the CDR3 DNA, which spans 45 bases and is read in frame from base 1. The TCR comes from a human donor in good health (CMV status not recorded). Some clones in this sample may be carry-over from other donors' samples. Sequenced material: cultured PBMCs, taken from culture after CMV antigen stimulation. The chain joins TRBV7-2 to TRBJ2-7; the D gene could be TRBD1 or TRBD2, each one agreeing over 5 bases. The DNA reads TGTGCCAGCAGCTACCGTGCGTGGGACCGCTACGAGCAGTACTTC. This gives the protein CASSYRAWDRYEQYF. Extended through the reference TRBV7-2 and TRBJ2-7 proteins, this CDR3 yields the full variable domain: GAGVSQSPSNKVTEKGKDVELRCDPISGHTALYWYRQSLGQGLEFLIYFQGNSAPDKSGLPSDRFSAERTGGSVSTLTIQRTQQEDSAVYLCASSYRAWDRYEQYFGPGTRLTVT.